The present T cell receptor (beta chain) was sequenced within a study of Ad26.COV2.S vaccination and SARS-CoV-2 variants. General study results and limits: Substantial breadth in spike-specific CD8+ and CD4+ T cell responses was reportedly seen after vaccination.

Comment on this clone: Its antigen is unidentified.

TCRdb's table, derived via immunoSEQ multiplex PCR, lists solely in-frame clones and lacks some. The data show around 300,000 clones, roughly 90% seen once. As to treatment: some 20 received Ad26.COV2.S at low or high dose, single or two shots; roughly 5 received placebo; per-sample allocation not given. Sampling took place 63 days after the first vaccine or placebo injection. The germline V gene has CDR1 GTSNPN and CDR2 SVGIG (reference sequence). J was trimmed by 2 bases and V by 4 bases; bases with no gene match: 8. CDR3 length: 15 amino acids. The sequencing here drew on peripheral blood, taken in a trial of Ad26.COV2.S vaccine versus placebo. The TCR sequence derives from a person aged 18 to 59 who received the Ad26.COV2.S COVID-19 vaccine or a placebo. The J gene is TRBJ1-2, the V gene TRBV30; 9 bases align to TRBD1. The CDR3 DNA reads as TGTGCCTGGACTTATGGACAGGGGCAAAACTATGGCTACACCTTC. Its protein product is CAWTYGQGQNYGYTF.